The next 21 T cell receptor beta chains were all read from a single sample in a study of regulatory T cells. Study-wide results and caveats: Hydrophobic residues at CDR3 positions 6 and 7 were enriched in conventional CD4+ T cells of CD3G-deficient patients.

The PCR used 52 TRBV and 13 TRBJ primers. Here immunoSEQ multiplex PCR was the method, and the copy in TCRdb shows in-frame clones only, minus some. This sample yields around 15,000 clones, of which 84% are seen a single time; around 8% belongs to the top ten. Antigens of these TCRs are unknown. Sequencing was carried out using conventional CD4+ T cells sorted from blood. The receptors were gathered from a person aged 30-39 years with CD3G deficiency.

For the CDR3, the DNA is TGTGCCAGCAGCATCGGGACAGGGGATTTCAGTATGTTCTTC. It specifies CASSIGTGDFSMFF. The chain combines TRBV9 with TRBJ2-1; 10 bases map to TRBD1. This CDR3 spans 14 amino acids. The J segment lost 15 bases and the V segment lost 4 bases, leaving 13 bases of the junction unmatched. Germline V gives CDR1 SGDLS, CDR2 YYNGEE.

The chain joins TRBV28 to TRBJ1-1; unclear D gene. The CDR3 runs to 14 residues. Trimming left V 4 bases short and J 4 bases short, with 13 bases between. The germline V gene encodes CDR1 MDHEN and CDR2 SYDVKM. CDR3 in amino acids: CASSSIRLSTEAFF. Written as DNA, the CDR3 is TGTGCCAGCAGTTCAATCAGATTGAGCACTGAAGCTTTCTTT.

The CDR3 nucleotides read TGTGCCAGCTCACCGGGACGCACGGCAGCCCAAGAGACCCAGTACTTC. Translation gives CASSPGRTAAQETQYF. This rearrangement joins TRBV18 to TRBJ2-5; possibly TRBD1 or TRBD2 for D (5 bases each). Germline V gene sequence: CDR1 KGHSH, CDR2 LQKENI. The ends were cut back, 3 bases at V and 1 base at J, with 15 bases in the middle. There are 16 residues in the CDR3.

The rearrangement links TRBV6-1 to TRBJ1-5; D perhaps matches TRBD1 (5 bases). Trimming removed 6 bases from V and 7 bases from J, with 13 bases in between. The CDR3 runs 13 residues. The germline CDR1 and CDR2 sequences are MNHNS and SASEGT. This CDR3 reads CASSRQHPQPQHF. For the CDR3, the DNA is TGTGCCAGCAGCCGACAGCACCCCCAGCCCCAGCATTTT.

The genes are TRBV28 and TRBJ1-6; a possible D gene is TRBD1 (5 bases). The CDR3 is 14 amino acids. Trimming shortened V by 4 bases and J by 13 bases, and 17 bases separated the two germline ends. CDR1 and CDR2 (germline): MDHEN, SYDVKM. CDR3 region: CASSSNSGREPLHF. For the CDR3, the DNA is TGTGCCAGCAGTTCGAATTCAGGGCGGGAGCCCCTCCACTTT.

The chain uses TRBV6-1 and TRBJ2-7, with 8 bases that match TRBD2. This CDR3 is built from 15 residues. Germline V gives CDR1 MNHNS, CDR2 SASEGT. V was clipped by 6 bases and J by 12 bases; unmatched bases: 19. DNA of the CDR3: TGTGCCAGCAGGACTCCCGGGGGGGGACGCCGGGGGACGTACTTC. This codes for CASRTPGGGRRGTYF.

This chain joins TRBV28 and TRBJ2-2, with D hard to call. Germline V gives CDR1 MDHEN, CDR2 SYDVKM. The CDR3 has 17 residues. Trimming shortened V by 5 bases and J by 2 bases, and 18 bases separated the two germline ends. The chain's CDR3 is CASSTRLGRGNTGELFF. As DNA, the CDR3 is TGTGCCAGCAGTACCCGCCTGGGCAGAGGAAACACCGGGGAGCTGTTTTTT.

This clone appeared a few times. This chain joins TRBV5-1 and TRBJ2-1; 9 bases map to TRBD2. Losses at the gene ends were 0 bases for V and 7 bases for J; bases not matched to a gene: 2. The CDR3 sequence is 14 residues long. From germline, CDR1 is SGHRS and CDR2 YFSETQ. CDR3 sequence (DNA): TGCGCCAGCAGCTTGGGGCTAGCGGGGAATGAGCAGTTCTTC. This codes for CASSLGLAGNEQFF.

The chain's CDR3 is CSAGRDTQYF. In DNA, the CDR3 is TGCAGTGCTGGAAGAGATACGCAGTATTTT. The V call is TRBV20-1, the J call TRBJ2-3; D uncertain. CDR1 is DFQATT, CDR2 SNEGSKA, per germline (reference sequence). The CDR3 is 10 residues long. Trimming stripped 5 bases from V and 5 bases from J, with 5 bases between.

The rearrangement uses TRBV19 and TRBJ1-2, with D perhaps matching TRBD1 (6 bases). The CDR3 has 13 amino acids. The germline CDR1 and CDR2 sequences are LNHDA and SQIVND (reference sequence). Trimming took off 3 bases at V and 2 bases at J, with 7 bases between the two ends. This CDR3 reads CASSMGGNYGYTF. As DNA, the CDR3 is TGTGCCAGTAGTATGGGGGGCAACTATGGCTACACCTTC.

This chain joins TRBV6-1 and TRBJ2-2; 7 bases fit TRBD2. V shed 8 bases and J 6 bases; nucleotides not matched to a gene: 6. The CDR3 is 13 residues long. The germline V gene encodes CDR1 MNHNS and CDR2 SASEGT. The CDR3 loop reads CASRGGGAGELFF. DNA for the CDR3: TGTGCCAGCCGTGGGGGAGGGGCCGGGGAGCTGTTTTTT.

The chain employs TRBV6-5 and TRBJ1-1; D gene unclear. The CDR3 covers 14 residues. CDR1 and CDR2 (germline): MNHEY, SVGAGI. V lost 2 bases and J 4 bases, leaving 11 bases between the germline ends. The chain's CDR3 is CASSYRPRGTEAFF. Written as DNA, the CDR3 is TGTGCCAGCAGTTACCGCCCGCGAGGCACTGAAGCTTTCTTT.

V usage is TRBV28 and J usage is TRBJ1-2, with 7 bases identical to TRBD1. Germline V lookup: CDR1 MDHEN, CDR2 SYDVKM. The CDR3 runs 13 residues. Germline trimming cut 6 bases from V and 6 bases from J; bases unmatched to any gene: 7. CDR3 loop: CASSLGGKDGYTF. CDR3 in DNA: TGTGCCAGCAGCCTAGGGGGCAAGGATGGCTACACCTTC.

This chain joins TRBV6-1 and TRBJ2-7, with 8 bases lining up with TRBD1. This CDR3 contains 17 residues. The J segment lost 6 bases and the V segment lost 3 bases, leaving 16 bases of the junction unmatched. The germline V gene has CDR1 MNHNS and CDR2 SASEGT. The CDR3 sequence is CASSDPRGPYPTGEQYF. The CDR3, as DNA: TGTGCCAGCAGTGATCCCAGGGGGCCCTATCCTACTGGCGAGCAGTACTTC.

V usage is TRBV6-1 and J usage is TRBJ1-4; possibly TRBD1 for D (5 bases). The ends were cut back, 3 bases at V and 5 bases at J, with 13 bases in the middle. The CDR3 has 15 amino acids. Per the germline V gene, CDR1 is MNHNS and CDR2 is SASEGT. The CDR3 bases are TGTGCCAGCAGTGAGGTCCCGGGGCCGAATGAAAAACTGTTTTTT. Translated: CASSEVPGPNEKLFF.

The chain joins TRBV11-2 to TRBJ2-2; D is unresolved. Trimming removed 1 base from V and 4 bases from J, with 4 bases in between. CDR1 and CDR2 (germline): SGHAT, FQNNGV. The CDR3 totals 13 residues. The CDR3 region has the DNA TGTGCCAGCAGCTTAGCCGGCACCGGGGAGCTGTTTTTT. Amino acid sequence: CASSLAGTGELFF.

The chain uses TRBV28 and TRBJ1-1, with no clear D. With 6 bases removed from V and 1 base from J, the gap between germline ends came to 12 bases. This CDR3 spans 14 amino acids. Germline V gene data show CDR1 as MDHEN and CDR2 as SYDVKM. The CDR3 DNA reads TGTGCCAGCAGCTCCGTAGGGCGGAACACTGAAGCTTTCTTT. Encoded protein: CASSSVGRNTEAFF.

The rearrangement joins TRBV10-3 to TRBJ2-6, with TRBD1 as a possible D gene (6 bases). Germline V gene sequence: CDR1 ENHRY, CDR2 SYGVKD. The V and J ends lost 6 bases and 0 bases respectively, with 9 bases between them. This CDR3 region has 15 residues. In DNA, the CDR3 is TGTGCCATCAGCCAGGACAGCTCTGGGGCCAACGTCCTGACTTTC. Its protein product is CAISQDSSGANVLTF.

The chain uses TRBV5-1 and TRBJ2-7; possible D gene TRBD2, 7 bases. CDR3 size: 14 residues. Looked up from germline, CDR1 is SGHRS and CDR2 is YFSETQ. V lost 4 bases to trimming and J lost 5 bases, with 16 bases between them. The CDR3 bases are TGCGCCAGCAGCCCGGGGGCGGGGGACCACGAGCAGTACTTC. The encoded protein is CASSPGAGDHEQYF.

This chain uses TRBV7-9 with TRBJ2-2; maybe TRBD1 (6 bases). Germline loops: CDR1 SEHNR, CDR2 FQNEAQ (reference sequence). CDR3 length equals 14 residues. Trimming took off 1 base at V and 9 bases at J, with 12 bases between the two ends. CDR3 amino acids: CASSLETGQRELFF. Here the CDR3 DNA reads TGTGCCAGCAGCTTAGAGACCGGACAGCGGGAGCTGTTTTTT.

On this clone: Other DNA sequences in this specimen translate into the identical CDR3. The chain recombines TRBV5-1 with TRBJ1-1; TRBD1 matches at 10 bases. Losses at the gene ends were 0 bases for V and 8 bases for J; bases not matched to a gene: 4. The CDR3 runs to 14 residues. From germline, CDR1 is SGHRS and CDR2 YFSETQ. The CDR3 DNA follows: TGCGCCAGCAGCTTGGGACAGGGGGCGTCCGAAGCTTTCTTT. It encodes CASSLGQGASEAFF.